This T cell receptor (beta chain) was sequenced during a study of cytomegalovirus exposure and HLA in healthy donors. Findings and caveats of the study: Sequencing likely generated an artifact that appeared as a cluster of highly shared sequence variants. Some segments of the V type, notably TRBV6-2 and TRBV6-3, were excluded as indistinguishable. A missense DCLRE1C variant was associated with V- and J-gene trimming of TCR beta chains in a later analysis, and an independent cohort replicated the association.

The PCR used 60 Vbeta and 13 Jbeta primers. Libraries were prepared by immunoSEQ multiplex PCR; TCRdb keeps only in-frame clonotypes and omits some of them. The repertoire holds 130,000 to 150,000 clones, with over 70% as singletons. V lost 4 bases, J lost 0 bases, and 15 bases stayed unmatched. The CDR3 contains 20 residues. Germline V gene sequence: CDR1 SGHTA, CDR2 FQGTGA. Notes on this clone: The target antigen is unknown.

The origin of this receptor is a woman between 35 and 50 years old in good health and CMV-seropositive. V is TRBV7-3 and J is TRBJ2-1; 10 positions match TRBD1. The sequencing input was PBMCs. Here the CDR3 DNA reads TGTGCCAGCAGCTCCGAACCGGGACAGGGGATTATTTCCTCCTACAATGAGCAGTTCTTC. This sequence encodes CASSSEPGQGIISSYNEQFF. The full variable domain, rest sourced from reference TRBV7-3 and TRBJ2-1, is GAGVSQTPSNKVTEKGKYVELRCDPISGHTALYWYRQSLGQGPEFLIYFQGTGAADDSGLPNDRFFAVRPEGSVSTLKIQRTERGDSAVYLCASSSEPGQGIISSYNEQFFGPGTRLTVL.